The 7 T cell receptor beta chains below were found in one sample sequenced in a study of glioma-infiltrating T cells. Using RNA template, CDR3s of TCR alpha and beta were amplified with iRepertoire arm-PCR. Using its own MiXCR run on the multiplex PCR reads, TCRdb lists one record per CDR3 protein. The repertoire has some 120,000 distinct CDR3 sequences, 23% of them found once; the top ten carry about 15%. Sequencing input: glioma tissue, nonneoplastic brain tissue, or PBMCs (not recorded which). The receptors come from a human donor with low-grade glioma or glioblastoma, undergoing nonglioma brain surgery, or in good health (not recorded which).

This clonotype was seen many times. The rearrangement uses TRBV4-1 and TRBJ1-2; 7 bases map to TRBD1. The germline CDR1 and CDR2 sequences are MGHRA and YSYEKL. The junction had 5 bases not matched to a gene; V was cut back by 1 base and J by 3 bases. The CDR3 totals 15 residues. This CDR3 reads CASSQGQGRDYGYTF. DNA for the CDR3: TGCGCCAGCAGCCAAGGACAGGGTAGGGACTATGGCTACACCTTC.

As concerns this clonotype: This could be a read error, since a much larger clone is one nucleotide away. The rearrangement links TRBV9 to TRBJ1-2; D perhaps matches TRBD1 (6 bases). CDR3 length: 12 residues. The germline CDR1 and CDR2 sequences are SGDLS and YYNGEE. CDR3 sequence reads: CASNRRGGGYAF. Written as DNA, the CDR3 is TGTGCCAGCAACCGTAGGGGGGGAGGCTACGCCTTC. Filled out from reference TRBV9 and TRBJ1-2, the complete variable domain reads DSGVTQTPKHLITATGQRVTLRCSPRSGDLSVYWYQQSLDQGLQFLIQYYNGEERAKGNILERFSAQQFPDLHSELNLSSLELGDSALYFCASNRRGGGYAFGSGTRLTVV.

The table lists this clonotype with many counts. The chain links TRBV28 to TRBJ2-5; D unclear. The CDR3 extends over 12 amino acids. Germline values: CDR1 MDHEN, CDR2 SYDVKM. Trimming left V 4 bases short and J 9 bases short, with 12 bases between. The CDR3 DNA reads as TGTGCCAGCAGTTCCGGCAGCAAGGCCCAGTACTTC. Translating gives CASSSGSKAQYF.

With regard to this clonotype: One junction end disagrees with the germline gene, perhaps due to a read error. The chain joins TRBV15 to TRBJ1-4, with 9 bases fitting TRBD1. Germline V gene data show CDR1 as LNHNV and CDR2 as YYDKDF (reference sequence). The length of the CDR3 is 18 residues. CDR3 loop: CATSRDTTSGTGMEKLFF. For the CDR3, the DNA is TGTGCCACCAGCCGAGATACCACGTCCGGGACAGGGATGGAAAAACTGTTTTTT.

This clonotype came up many times. The chain carries TRBV6-6 and TRBJ2-7; D is possibly TRBD2 (6 bases). The CDR3 loop spans 15 amino acids. V was cut by 0 bases and J by 5 bases, with 14 bases left in between. Germline values: CDR1 MNHNY, CDR2 SVGAGI (reference sequence). The DNA of the CDR3 is TGTGCCAGCAGTTACTCAGGGGAGCGGGTCCACGAGCAGTACTTC. Protein sequence: CASSYSGERVHEQYF.

As for this clonotype: This may arise from a read error, as a much more abundant clone is one base away. The chain uses TRBV19 and TRBJ2-7, with a possible D match to TRBD2 (6 bases). The V end was cut by 6 bases, the J end by 3 bases, with 15 bases between. Looked up from germline, CDR1 is LNHDA and CDR2 is SQIVND (reference sequence). The CDR3 runs 14 residues. The CDR3: CASSPDAGRYEQYF. CDR3 nucleotides: TGTGCCAGTAGCCCAGACGCGGGGCGCTACGAGCAGTACTTC. The whole variable domain, remainder taken from reference TRBV19 and TRBJ2-7, is DGGITQSPKYLFRKEGQNVTLSCEQNLNHDAMYWYRQDPGQGLRLIYYSQIVNDFQKGDIAEGYSVSREKKESFPLTVTSAQKNPTAFYLCASSPDAGRYEQYFGPGTRLTVT.

To note about this clonotype: It may be a read error: a sequence one base away is much more abundant. The chain recombines TRBV5-1 with TRBJ2-3, with D possibly TRBD1 on 5 matching bases. This CDR3 comprises 15 residues. The V gene's germline CDR1 is SGHRS and CDR2 YFSETQ. CDR3 sequence reads: CASTPSRLMTDTRYF. The CDR3 DNA follows: TGCGCCAGCACCCCATCCCGCCTGATGACAGATACGCGGTATTTT.